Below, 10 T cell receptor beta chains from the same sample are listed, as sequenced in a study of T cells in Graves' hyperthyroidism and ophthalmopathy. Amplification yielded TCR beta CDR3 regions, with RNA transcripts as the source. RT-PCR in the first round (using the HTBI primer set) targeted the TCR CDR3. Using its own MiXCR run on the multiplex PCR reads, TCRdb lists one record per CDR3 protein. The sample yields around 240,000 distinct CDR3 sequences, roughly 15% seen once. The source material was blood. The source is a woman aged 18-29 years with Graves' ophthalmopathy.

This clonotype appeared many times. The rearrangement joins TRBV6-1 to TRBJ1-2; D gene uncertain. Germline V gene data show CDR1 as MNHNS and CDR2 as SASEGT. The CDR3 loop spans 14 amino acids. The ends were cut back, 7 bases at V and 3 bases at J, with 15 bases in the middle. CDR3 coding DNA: TGTGCCAGCACTACCGGCCCTCGCCACTATGGCTACACCTTC. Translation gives CASTTGPRHYGYTF.

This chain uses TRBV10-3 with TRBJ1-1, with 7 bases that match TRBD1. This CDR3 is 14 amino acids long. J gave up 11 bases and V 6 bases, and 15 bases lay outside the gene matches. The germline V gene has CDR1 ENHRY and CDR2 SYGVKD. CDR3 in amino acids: CAIRDTGARYDAFF. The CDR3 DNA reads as TGTGCCATCAGAGACACAGGGGCCCGTTATGATGCTTTCTTT.

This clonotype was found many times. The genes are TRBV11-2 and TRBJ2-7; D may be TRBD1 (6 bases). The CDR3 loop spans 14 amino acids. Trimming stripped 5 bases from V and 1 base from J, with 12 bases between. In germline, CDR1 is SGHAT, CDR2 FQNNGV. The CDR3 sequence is CASSQGLESYEQYF. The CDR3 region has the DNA TGTGCCAGCAGCCAGGGGTTGGAATCCTACGAGCAGTACTTC. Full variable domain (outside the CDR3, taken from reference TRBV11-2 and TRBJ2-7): EAGVAQSPRYKIIEKRQSVAFWCNPISGHATLYWYQQILGQGPKLLIQFQNNGVVDDSQLPKDRFSAERLKGVDSTLKIQPAKLEDSAVYLCASSQGLESYEQYFGPGTRLTVT.

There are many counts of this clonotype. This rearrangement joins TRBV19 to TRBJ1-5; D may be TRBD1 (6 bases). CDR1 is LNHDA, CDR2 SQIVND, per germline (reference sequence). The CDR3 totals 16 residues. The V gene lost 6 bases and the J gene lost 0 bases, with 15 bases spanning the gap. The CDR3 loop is CASSIFGQNSNQPQHF. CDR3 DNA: TGTGCCAGTAGCATCTTTGGACAGAATAGCAATCAGCCCCAGCATTTT.

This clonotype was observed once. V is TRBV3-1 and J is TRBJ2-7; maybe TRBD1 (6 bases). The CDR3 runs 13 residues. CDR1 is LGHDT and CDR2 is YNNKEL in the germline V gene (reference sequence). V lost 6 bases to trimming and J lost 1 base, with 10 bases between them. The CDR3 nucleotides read TGTGCCAGCAGATACGGACAGTCCTACGAGCAGTACTTC. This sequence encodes CASRYGQSYEQYF.

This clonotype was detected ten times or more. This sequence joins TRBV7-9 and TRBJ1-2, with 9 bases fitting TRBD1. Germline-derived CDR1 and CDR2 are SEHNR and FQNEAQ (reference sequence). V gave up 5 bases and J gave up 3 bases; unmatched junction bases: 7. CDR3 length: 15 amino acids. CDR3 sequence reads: CASSDGQGRHYGYTF. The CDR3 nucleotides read TGTGCCAGCAGCGACGGACAGGGGCGCCACTATGGCTACACCTTC.

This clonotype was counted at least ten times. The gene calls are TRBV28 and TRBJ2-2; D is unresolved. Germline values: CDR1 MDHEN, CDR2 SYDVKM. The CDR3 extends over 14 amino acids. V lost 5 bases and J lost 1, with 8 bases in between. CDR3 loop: CASSSVRNTGELFF. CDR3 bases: TGTGCCAGCAGTAGCGTAAGGAACACCGGGGAGCTGTTTTTT. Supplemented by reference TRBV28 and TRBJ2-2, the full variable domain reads DVKVTQSSRYLVKRTGEKVFLECVQDMDHENMFWYRQDPGLGLRLIYFSYDVKMKEKGDIPEGYSVSREKKERFSLILESASTNQTSMYLCASSSVRNTGELFFGEGSRLTVL.

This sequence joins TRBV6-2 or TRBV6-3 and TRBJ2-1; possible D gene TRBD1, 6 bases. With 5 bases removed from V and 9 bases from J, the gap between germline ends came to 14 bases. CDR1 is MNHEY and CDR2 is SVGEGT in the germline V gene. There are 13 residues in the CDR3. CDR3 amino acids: CASSGFRGGEQFF. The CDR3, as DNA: TGTGCCAGCAGTGGCTTCAGGGGCGGTGAGCAGTTCTTC.

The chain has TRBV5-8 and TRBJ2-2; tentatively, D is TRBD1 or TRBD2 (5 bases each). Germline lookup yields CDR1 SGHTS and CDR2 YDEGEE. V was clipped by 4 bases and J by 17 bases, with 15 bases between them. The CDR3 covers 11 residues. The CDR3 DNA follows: TGTGCCAGCAGCCTTCGGGGCAGTCGCTTTTTT. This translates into CASSLRGSRFF.

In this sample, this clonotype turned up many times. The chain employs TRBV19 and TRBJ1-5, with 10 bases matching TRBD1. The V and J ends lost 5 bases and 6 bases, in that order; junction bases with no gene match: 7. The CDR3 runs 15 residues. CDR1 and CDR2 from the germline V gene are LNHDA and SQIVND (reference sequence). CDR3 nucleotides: TGTGCCAGTAGTCCGGGACAGGGGATTAGTCAGCCCCAGCATTTT. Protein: CASSPGQGISQPQHF.